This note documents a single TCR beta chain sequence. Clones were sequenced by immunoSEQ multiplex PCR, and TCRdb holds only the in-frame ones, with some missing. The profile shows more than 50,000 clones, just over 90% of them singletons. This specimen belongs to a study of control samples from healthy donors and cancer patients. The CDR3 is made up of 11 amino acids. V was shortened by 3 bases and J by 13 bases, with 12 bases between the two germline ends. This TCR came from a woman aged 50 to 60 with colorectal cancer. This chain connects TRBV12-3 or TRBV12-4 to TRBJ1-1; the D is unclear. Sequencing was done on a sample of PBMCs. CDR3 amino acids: CASSFSGESFF. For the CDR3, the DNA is TGTGCCAGCAGTTTCTCGGGAGAGAGTTTCTTT.